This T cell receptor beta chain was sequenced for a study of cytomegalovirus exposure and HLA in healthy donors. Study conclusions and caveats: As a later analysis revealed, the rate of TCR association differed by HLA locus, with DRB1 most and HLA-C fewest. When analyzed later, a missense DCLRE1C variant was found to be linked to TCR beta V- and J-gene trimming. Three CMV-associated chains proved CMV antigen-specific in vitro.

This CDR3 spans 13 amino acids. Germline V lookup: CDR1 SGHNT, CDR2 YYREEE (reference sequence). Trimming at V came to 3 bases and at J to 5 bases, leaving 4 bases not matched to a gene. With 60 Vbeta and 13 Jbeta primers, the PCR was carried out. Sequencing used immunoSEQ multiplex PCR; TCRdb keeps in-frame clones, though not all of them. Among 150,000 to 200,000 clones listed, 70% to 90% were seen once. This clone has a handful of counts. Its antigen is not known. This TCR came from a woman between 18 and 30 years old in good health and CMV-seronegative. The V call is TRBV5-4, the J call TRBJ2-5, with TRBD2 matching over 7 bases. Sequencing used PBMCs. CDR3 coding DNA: TGTGCCAGCAGCTGGGGGGGAGGGGAGACCCAGTACTTC. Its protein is CASSWGGGETQYF. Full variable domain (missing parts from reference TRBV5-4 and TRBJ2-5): ETGVTQSPTHLIKTRGQQVTLRCSSQSGHNTVSWYQQALGQGPQFIFQYYREEENGRGNFPPRFSGLQFPNYSSELNVNALELDDSALYLCASSWGGGETQYFGPGTRLLVL.